This T cell receptor beta chain emerged from a study of cytomegalovirus exposure and HLA in healthy donors. Overall study findings and caveats: The study listed approximately 160 cytomegalovirus-associated TCR beta chains. First-cohort TCR clusters were later found to tend to co-occur in the approximately 120 validation repertoires. A few CMV-associated chains proved CMV antigen-specific in vitro.

Method: immunoSEQ multiplex PCR; TCRdb's copy keeps in-frame clones and lacks some. The table records 90,000 to 120,000 clones, under 85% of them present only once. A roughly 120-subject validation cohort, separate from the approximately 610-subject first cohort, supplied the donors. On this clone itself: The antigen is undetermined.

The CDR3 length is 13 residues. Germline CDR1 reads SGHRS; CDR2 reads YFSETQ. Germline trimming cut 10 bases from V and 5 bases from J; bases unmatched to any gene: 10. The J gene is TRBJ2-5, the V gene TRBV5-1; 8 positions match TRBD1. This sequence was found in a woman younger than 30 in good health and CMV-seronegative. Sequenced: PBMCs. The CDR3 nucleotides are TGCGCCTCGGGACAGGAGGTTGGGGAGACCCAGTACTTC. Translated: CASGQEVGETQYF.